Listed below are T cell receptor beta chains from one sample, sequenced in a study of regulatory T cells in long-lasting Graves disease. Each CDR3 protein gets one entry after TCRdb re-called the multiplex PCR reads with MiXCR. The table has 350,000 to 450,000 distinct CDR3 sequences, 15% to 20% seen once; the top ten hold 25% to 30%. This same sample was also part of a study on T cells in Graves' hyperthyroidism and ophthalmopathy.

The sequencing used peripheral blood mononuclear cells (PBMCs), collected at new diagnosis, from a patient treated with antithyroid drugs. Receptors were obtained from a man between 40 and 49 years old with Graves disease. The CDR3 runs from the conserved cysteine through the conserved F or W. D genes are given only for firm matches. Not all rows give a size; the values are once, few, many and, for expanded clones, a class.

TGTGCCAGCAGGGTTCGGCCCAGGGGCGCAACTAATGAAAAACTGTTTTTT CASRVRPRGATNEKLFF TRBJ1-4 TRBV6-1 few -
TGTGCCAGCAGTTTATCAAACCCACGGGGAGGCTACACCTTC CASSLSNPRGGYTF TRBJ1-2 TRBV12-3/TRBV12-4 - -
TGTGCCAGCAGTTTTTTAACAGGGCAGACTGAAGCTTTCTTT CASSFLTGQTEAFF TRBJ1-1 TRBV27 many -
TGTGCCAGCAGATCGACAGGGGTATCTACAGATACGCAGTATTTT CASRSTGVSTDTQYF TRBJ2-3 TRBV11-2 many TRBD1
TGTGCCAGCAGGCCACGGACAGGGGTTTTATATAGCAATCAGCCCCAGCATTTT CASRPRTGVLYSNQPQHF TRBJ1-5 TRBV27 many TRBD1
TGTGCCAGCAGCTTAGGGCAGCCTAGTGAGCAGTACTTC CASSLGQPSEQYF TRBJ2-7 TRBV11-2 - -
TGTGCCAGCAGCCTAGACAGGGGCGGGGTTCAAGAGACCCAGTACTTC CASSLDRGGVQETQYF TRBJ2-5 TRBV14 - TRBD1
TGCAGTGCGGACGGGACAGAAAATCAGCCCCAGCATTTT CSADGTENQPQHF TRBJ1-5 TRBV20-1 few TRBD1
TGTGCCAGCAGCCAAGATCCTTTAATGGACACCATATATTTT CASSQDPLMDTIYF TRBJ1-3 TRBV3-1 - -
TGCAGTGCCAAAGGGGCTGGGAGTTGGACAGATACGCAGTATTTT CSAKGAGSWTDTQYF TRBJ2-3 TRBV20-1 many -
TGTGCCAGCAGCTTAATCGGCGGGGGGGCTAGCACAGATACGCAGTATTTT CASSLIGGGASTDTQYF TRBJ2-3 TRBV11-2 - TRBD2
TGTGCCTGGAGACGGTCCGGGAGAGTAGAGACCCAGTACTTC CAWRRSGRVETQYF TRBJ2-5 TRBV30 many -
TGCGCCAGCAGCCCACGGGGCCGGCAGGCGGAGAATCAGCCCCAGCATTTT CASSPRGRQAENQPQHF TRBJ1-5 TRBV4-1 many -
TGTGCCAGCGGACAGGGCCTTCGTGGCTACACCTTC CASGQGLRGYTF TRBJ1-2 TRBV9 many TRBD1
TGTGCCATCAGTGTGGACAGGGTTCAGCCCCAGCATTTT CAISVDRVQPQHF TRBJ1-5 TRBV10-3 many TRBD1
TGTGCCAGCAGCTTACAGGGTTCTGCCTACAATGAGCAGTTCTTC CASSLQGSAYNEQFF TRBJ2-1 TRBV7-8 - -
TGTGCCAGTAGCATACCGACAGGGGGCACAGATACGCAGTATTTT CASSIPTGGTDTQYF TRBJ2-3 TRBV19 many TRBD1
TGTGCCAGCAGTCCGCCAGAAGTTCCTGAAGCTTTCTTT CASSPPEVPEAFF TRBJ1-1 TRBV12-3/TRBV12-4 many -
TGTGCCAGCAGCCTGCGACTAGCGGGGTACAATGAGCAGTTCTTC CASSLRLAGYNEQFF TRBJ2-1 TRBV7-9 many TRBD2
TGTGCTAGTGGTTTGAACAGACCCCTGGGAAACACCATATATTTT CASGLNRPLGNTIYF TRBJ1-3 TRBV12-5 many -
TGCGCCAGCAGCCACTCAGCGGCCGACACAGATACGCAGTATTTT CASSHSAADTDTQYF TRBJ2-3 TRBV4-1 - -
TGCGCCAGCAGAATGACAGGGGGCGTGAAGACCCAGTACTTC CASRMTGGVKTQYF TRBJ2-5 TRBV5-1 - TRBD1
TGTGCCAGGCTTAGCGGGGGGGACTACGAGCAGTACTTC CARLSGGDYEQYF TRBJ2-7 TRBV28 many TRBD2
TGCGCCAGCAGCAACGGACTAGCCGAGACCCAGTACTTC CASSNGLAETQYF TRBJ2-5 TRBV5-1 many TRBD2
TGTGCCAGCAGCCACAGGGCTGAAGAGACCCAGTACTTC CASSHRAEETQYF TRBJ2-5 TRBV14 few -
TGCAGTGCTATTAGACTAGCGGGGTTCTCCGAGCAGTACTTC CSAIRLAGFSEQYF TRBJ2-7 TRBV20-1 many TRBD2
TGTGCCATCAGTGATGGGCCTCCAGGACAGGGGAATGAGCCCCAGCATTTT CAISDGPPGQGNEPQHF TRBJ1-5 TRBV10-3 few TRBD1
TGCGCCAGCAGCCAGGGACCCCAGGGTAACACTGAAGCTTTCTTT CASSQGPQGNTEAFF TRBJ1-1 TRBV5-1 many -
TGTGCCAGCAGCTTGTTCAGGGAATCGGTCTACGAGCAGTACTTC CASSLFRESVYEQYF TRBJ2-7 TRBV5-4 - -
TGTGCCAGCACGGAGAGGTATAGCAATCAGCCCCAGCATTTT CASTERYSNQPQHF TRBJ1-5 TRBV12-3/TRBV12-4 many -
TGTGCCAGTAGGCGGGAGGCGGGTAGGAACACTGAAGCTTTCTTT CASRREAGRNTEAFF TRBJ1-1 TRBV19 many -
TGCAGTGCTATAACCAAGGGGGGAATCTACGAGCAGTACTTC CSAITKGGIYEQYF TRBJ2-7 TRBV20-1 many -
TGTGCCAGCAGCGTAGCCCCCGGGGGGGTTAACAATGAGCAGTTCTTC CASSVAPGGVNNEQFF TRBJ2-1 TRBV9 many TRBD2
TGTGCCACCAGCAGAGATAGAGGCGAAAAACTGTTTTTT CATSRDRGEKLFF TRBJ1-4 TRBV15 few -
TGTGCCAGCAGTGATCCGGACAGGGATGAGCAGTACTTC CASSDPDRDEQYF TRBJ2-7 TRBV6-4 few TRBD1
TGCGCCAGCAGCAACGGGACAGGGGCAGATACGCAGTATTTT CASSNGTGADTQYF TRBJ2-3 TRBV5-1 - TRBD1
TGTGCCAGCAGCTTATCCCTGACAGGGGGCTATGGCTACACCTTC CASSLSLTGGYGYTF TRBJ1-2 TRBV11-3 many TRBD1
TGTGCCAGCAGCTTAGGGGCGATTCCTAACTATGGCTACACCTTC CASSLGAIPNYGYTF TRBJ1-2 TRBV9 - -
TGTGCCAGCAGCCATTCGACAGGTTCCGGGGAGCTGTTTTTT CASSHSTGSGELFF TRBJ2-2 TRBV7-3 - -
TGTGCCAGCAGTTCAACGCCGGGACAGGCTAACTATGGCTACACCTTC CASSSTPGQANYGYTF TRBJ1-2 TRBV12-3/TRBV12-4 many TRBD1
TGTGCCAGCAGTGGGGCCTCCAGCACTACTAGCAGAGTTGCAGATACGCAGTATTTT CASSGASSTTSRVADTQYF TRBJ2-3 TRBV6-1 few -
TGTGCCAGTAGCCGAGGGCCCACAGGGCGCCATCAGCCCCAGCATTTT CASSRGPTGRHQPQHF TRBJ1-5 TRBV19 many -
TGCAGTGCTAGACGGGGATCGAAGCCCCAGCATTTT CSARRGSKPQHF TRBJ1-5 TRBV20-1 - -
TGTGCCAGCAGCCCCCGGGGAGGGACTGAAGCTTTCTTT CASSPRGGTEAFF TRBJ1-1 TRBV12-3/TRBV12-4 many -
TGTGCCAGCTCACAAAAACAGGGCGCTGAAGCTTTCTTT CASSQKQGAEAFF TRBJ1-1 TRBV18 many -
TGTGCCAGCAGTTTAGGACAGGAGAGAGCTTACGAGCAGTACTTC CASSLGQERAYEQYF TRBJ2-7 TRBV12-3/TRBV12-4 many -
TGCAGTGCTAGTGAAACCAGGGGCGGGCACTATGGCTACACCTTC CSASETRGGHYGYTF TRBJ1-2 TRBV20-1 - -
TGTGCCAGCACCCCCAGTCCGAGAGATACGCAGTATTTT CASTPSPRDTQYF TRBJ2-3 TRBV7-2 many -
TGTGCCAGCACCCCACAGAGGCCGTCCTATAATTCACCCCTCCACTTT CASTPQRPSYNSPLHF TRBJ1-6 TRBV6-1 many -
TGTGCCAGCAGTCCCGCCGACAGGGTTAATGGCTACACCTTC CASSPADRVNGYTF TRBJ1-2 TRBV28 few TRBD1
TGTGCCAGCAGAGGGGAGTCAGATACGCAGTATTTT CASRGESDTQYF TRBJ2-3 TRBV6-1 many -
TGTGCCAGCAGTTTTCTCTACGAGCAGTACTTC CASSFLYEQYF TRBJ2-7 TRBV27 many -
TGTGCCAGTACCCCATCCGGGTCCAAGGGAATTGGCGAGCAGTACTTC CASTPSGSKGIGEQYF TRBJ2-7 TRBV19 - -